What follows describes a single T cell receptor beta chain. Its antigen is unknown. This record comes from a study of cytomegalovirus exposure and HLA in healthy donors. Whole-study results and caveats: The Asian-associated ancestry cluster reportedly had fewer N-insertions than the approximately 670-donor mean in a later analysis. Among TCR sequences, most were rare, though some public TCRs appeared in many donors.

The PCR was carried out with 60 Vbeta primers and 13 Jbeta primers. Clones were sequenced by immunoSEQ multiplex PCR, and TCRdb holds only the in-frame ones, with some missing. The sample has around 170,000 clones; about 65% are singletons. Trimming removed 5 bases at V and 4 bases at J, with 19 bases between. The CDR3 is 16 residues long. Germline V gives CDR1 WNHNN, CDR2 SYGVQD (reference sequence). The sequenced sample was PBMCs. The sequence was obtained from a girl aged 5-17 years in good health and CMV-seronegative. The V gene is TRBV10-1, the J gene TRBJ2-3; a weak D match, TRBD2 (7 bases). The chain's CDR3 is CASSSSGGQSPDTQYF. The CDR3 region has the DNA TGCGCCAGCAGTTCCTCCGGGGGGCAGAGTCCAGATACGCAGTATTTT.